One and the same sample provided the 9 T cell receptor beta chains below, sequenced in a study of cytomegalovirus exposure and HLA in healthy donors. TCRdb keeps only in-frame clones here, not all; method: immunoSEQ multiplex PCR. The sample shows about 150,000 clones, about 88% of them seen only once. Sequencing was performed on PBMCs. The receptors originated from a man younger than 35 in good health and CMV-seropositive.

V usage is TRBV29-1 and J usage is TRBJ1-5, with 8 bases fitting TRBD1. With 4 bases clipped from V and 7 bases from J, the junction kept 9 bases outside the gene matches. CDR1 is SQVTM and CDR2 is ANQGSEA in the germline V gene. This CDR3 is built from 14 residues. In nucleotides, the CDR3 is TGCAGCGTTGCGTTGGCAGGGGGCCAGCAGCCCCAGCATTTT. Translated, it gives CSVALAGGQQPQHF. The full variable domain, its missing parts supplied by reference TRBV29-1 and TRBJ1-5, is SAVISQKPSRDICQRGTSLTIQCQVDSQVTMMFWYRQQPGQSLTLIATANQGSEATYESGFVIDKFPISRPNLTFSTLTVSNMSPEDSSIYLCSVALAGGQQPQHFGDGTRLSIL.

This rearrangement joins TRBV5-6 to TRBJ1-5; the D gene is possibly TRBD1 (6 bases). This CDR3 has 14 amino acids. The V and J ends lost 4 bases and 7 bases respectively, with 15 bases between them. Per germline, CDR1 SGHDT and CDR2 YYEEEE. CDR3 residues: CASSKNRVRQPQHF. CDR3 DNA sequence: TGTGCCAGCAGCAAAAACAGGGTAAGGCAGCCCCAGCATTTT.

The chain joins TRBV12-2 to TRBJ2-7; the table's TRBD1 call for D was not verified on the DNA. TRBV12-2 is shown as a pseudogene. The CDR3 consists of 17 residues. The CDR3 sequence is CASRSIREQGGAYEQYF. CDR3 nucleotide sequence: TGTGCAAGTCGCTCTATTAGGGAACAGGGGGGAGCCTACGAGCAGTACTTC.

For the CDR3, the DNA is TGTGCCAGCAGCCCTAGACAGGGGGCGGCTAATGAAAAACTGTTTTTT. This codes for CASSPRQGAANEKLFF. The rearrangement uses TRBV7-2 and TRBJ1-4, with TRBD1 matching 10 bases. V trimming: 5 bases; J trimming: 3 bases; junction bases outside the gene matches: 6. Germline V gene data show CDR1 as SGHTA and CDR2 as FQGNSA. This CDR3 is built from 16 residues.

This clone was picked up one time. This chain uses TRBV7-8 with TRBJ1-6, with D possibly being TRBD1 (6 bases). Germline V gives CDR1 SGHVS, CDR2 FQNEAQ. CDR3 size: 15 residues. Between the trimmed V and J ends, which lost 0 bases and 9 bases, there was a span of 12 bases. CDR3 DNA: TGTGCCAGCAGCTTAGCGGTGGGGGGGCCTTCACCCCTCCACTTT. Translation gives CASSLAVGGPSPLHF.

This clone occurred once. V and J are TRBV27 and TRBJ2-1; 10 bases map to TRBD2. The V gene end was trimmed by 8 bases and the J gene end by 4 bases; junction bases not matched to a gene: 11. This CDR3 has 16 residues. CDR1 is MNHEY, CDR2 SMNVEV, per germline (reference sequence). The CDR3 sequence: CASSGAAGGEYNEQFF. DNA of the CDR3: TGTGCCAGCTCTGGGGCAGCGGGAGGGGAATACAATGAGCAGTTCTTC.

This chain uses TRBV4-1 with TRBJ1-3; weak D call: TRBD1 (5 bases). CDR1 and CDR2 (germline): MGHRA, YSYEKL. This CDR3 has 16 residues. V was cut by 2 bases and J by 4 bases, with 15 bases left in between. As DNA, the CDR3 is TGCGCCAGCAGCCAACCCTGGGGGGGTAGAGGAAACACCATATATTTT. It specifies CASSQPWGGRGNTIYF.

CDR3 sequence: CASSLPSSYRGWDYGYTF. Written as DNA, the CDR3 is TGTGCCAGCAGCTTACCTTCTAGTTACAGGGGATGGGACTATGGCTACACCTTC. The chain combines TRBV7-2 with TRBJ1-2; the match to TRBD1 covers 7 bases. Trimming at V came to 2 bases and at J to 3 bases, leaving 15 bases not matched to a gene. Germline lookup yields CDR1 SGHTA and CDR2 FQGNSA. The CDR3 has 18 residues.

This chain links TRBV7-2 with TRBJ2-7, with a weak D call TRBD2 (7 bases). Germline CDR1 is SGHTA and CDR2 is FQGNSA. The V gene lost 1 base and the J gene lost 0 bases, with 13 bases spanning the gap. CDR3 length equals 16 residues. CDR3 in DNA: TGTGCCAGCAGCTTAGGGAACGGGGGGCCCTCCTACGAGCAGTACTTC. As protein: CASSLGNGGPSYEQYF.